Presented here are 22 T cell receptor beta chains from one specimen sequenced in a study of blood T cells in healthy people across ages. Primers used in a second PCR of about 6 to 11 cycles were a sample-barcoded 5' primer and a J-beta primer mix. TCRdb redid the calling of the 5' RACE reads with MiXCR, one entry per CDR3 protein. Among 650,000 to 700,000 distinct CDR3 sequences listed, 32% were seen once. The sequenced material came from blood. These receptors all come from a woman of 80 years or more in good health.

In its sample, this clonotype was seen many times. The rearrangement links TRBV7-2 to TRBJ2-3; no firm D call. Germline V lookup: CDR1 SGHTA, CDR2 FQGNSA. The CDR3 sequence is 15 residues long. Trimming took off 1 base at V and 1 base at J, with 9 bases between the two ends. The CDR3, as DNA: TGTGCCAGCAGCTTAGTTCGGTTGGGCACAGATACGCAGTATTTT. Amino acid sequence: CASSLVRLGTDTQYF. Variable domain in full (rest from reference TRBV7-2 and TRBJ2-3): GAGVSQSPSNKVTEKGKDVELRCDPISGHTALYWYRQSLGQGLEFLIYFQGNSAPDKSGLPSDRFSAERTGGSVSTLTIQRTQQEDSAVYLCASSLVRLGTDTQYFGPGTRLTVL.

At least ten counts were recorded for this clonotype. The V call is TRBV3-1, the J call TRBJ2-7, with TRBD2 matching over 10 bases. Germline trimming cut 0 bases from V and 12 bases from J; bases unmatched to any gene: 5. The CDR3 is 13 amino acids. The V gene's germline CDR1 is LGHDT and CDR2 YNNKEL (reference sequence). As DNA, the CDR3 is TGTGCCAGCAGCCAAGACCCACTAGCGGGACCGTACTTC. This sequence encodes CASSQDPLAGPYF.

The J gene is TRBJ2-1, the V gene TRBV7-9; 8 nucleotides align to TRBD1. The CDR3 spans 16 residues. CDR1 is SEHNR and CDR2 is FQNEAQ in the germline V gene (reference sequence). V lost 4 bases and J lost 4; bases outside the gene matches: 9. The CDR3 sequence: CASSSGQGVRYNEQFF. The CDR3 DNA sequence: TGTGCCAGCAGCTCTGGACAGGGCGTTAGGTACAATGAGCAGTTCTTC. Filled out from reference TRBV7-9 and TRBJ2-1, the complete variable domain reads DTGVSQNPRHKITKRGQNVTFRCDPISEHNRLYWYRQTLGQGPEFLTYFQNEAQLEKSRLLSDRFSAERPKGSFSTLEIQRTEQGDSAMYLCASSSGQGVRYNEQFFGPGTRLTVL.

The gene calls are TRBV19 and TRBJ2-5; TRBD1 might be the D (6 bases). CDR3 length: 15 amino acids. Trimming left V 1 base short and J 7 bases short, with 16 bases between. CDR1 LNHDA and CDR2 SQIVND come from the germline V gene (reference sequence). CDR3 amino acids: CASSIGHREPRTQYF. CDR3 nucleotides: TGTGCCAGTAGTATAGGACACAGGGAGCCGAGGACCCAGTACTTC. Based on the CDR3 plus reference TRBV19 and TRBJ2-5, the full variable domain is DGGITQSPKYLFRKEGQNVTLSCEQNLNHDAMYWYRQDPGQGLRLIYYSQIVNDFQKGDIAEGYSVSREKKESFPLTVTSAQKNPTAFYLCASSIGHREPRTQYFGPGTRLLVL.

The CDR3 coding sequence is TGCAGTGCTAGAGACGACGGGTGGCTCCCTCGTCCGTACTTC. As protein: CSARDDGWLPRPYF. The rearrangement uses TRBV20-1 and TRBJ2-7; D is ambiguous. V was cut by 0 bases and J by 12 bases, with 21 bases left in between. CDR3 length: 14 amino acids. The germline V gene encodes CDR1 DFQATT and CDR2 SNEGSKA (reference sequence).

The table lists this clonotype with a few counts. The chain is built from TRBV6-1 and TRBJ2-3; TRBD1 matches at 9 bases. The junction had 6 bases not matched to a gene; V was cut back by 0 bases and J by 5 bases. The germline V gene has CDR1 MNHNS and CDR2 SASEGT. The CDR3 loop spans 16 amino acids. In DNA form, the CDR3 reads TGTGCCAGCAGTGAAGCTATACAGGGGGCTAAAGATACGCAGTATTTT. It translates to CASSEAIQGAKDTQYF.

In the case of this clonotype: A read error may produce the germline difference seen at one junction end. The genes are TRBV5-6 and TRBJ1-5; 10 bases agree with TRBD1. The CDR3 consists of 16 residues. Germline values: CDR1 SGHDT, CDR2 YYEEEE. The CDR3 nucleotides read TGTGTCAGCAGCTTAGGGACAGGGGAATGGAGTCAGCCCCAGCATTTT. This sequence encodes CVSSLGTGEWSQPQHF.

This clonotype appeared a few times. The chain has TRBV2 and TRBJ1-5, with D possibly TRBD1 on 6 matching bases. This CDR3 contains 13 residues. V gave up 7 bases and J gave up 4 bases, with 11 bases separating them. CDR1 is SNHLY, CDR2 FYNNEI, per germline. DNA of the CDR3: TGTGCCAGCAATCGAGGGGGTAATCAGCCCCAGCATTTT. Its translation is CASNRGGNQPQHF.

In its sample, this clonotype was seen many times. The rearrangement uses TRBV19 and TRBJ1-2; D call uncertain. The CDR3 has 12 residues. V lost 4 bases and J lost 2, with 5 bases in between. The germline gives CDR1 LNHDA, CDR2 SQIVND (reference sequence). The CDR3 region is CASSRRNYGYTF. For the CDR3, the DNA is TGTGCCAGTAGTAGGAGGAACTATGGCTACACCTTC.

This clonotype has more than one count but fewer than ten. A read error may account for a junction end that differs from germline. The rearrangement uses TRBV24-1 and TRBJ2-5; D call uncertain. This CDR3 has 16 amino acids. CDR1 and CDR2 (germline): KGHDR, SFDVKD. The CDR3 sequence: CAASDPADQTQETQYF. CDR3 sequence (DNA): TGTGCCGCCAGTGATCCGGCAGATCAAACCCAAGAGACCCAGTACTTC.

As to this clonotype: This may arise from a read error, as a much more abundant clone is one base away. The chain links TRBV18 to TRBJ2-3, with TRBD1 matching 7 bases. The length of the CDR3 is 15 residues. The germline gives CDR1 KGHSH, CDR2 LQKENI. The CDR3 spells CASSLDRENTDAQYF. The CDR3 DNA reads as TGTGCCAGCTCTCTCGACAGGGAGAACACAGATGCGCAGTATTTT. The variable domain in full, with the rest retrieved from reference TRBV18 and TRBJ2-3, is NAGVMQNPRHLVRRRGQEARLRCSPMKGHSHVYWYRQLPEEGLKFMVYLQKENIIDESGMPKERFSAEFPKEGPSILRIQQVVRGDSAAYFCASSLDRENTDAQYFGPGTRLTVL.

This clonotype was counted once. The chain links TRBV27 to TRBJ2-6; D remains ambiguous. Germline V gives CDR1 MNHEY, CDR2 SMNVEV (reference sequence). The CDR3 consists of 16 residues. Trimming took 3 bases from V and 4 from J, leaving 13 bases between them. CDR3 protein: CASSFRTRAGANVLTF. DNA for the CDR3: TGTGCCAGCAGTTTCCGGACCCGGGCGGGGGCCAACGTCCTGACTTTC.

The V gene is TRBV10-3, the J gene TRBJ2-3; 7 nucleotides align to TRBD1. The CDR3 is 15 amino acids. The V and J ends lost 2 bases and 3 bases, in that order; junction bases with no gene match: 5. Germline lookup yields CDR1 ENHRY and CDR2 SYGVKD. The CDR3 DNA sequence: TGTGCCATCAGTGAGCAGGGGACAGTAACAGATACGCAGTATTTT. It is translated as CAISEQGTVTDTQYF.

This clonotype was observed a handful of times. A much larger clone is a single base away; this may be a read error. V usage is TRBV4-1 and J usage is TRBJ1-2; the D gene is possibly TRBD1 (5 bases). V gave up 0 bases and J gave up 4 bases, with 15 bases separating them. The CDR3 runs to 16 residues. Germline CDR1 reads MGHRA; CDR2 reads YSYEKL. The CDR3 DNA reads TGCGCCAGCAGCCAAGATAGGGGACCGTTCGCCTATGGCTACACCTTC. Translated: CASSQDRGPFAYGYTF.

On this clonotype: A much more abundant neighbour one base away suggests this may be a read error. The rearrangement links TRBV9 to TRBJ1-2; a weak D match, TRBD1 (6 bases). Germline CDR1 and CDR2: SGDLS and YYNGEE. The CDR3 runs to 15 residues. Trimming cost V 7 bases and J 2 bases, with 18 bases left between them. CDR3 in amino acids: CASGPRGGANYGYTF. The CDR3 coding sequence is TGTGCCAGCGGCCCTCGAGGGGGGGCGAACTATGGCTACACCTTC.

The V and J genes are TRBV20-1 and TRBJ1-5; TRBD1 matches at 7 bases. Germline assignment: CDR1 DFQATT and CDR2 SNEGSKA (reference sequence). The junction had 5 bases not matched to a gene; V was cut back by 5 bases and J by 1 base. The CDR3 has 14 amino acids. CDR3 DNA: TGCAGTGCTTGGACAGGAGTGAGCAATCAGCCCCAGCATTTT. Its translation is CSAWTGVSNQPQHF.

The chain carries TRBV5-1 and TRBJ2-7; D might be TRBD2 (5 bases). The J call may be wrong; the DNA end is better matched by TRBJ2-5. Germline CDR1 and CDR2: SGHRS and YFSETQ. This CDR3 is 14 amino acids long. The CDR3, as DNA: TGCGCCAGCAGCCTATACCAGCGCGGGGAGACCCAGTACTTC. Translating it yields CASSLYQRGETQYF.

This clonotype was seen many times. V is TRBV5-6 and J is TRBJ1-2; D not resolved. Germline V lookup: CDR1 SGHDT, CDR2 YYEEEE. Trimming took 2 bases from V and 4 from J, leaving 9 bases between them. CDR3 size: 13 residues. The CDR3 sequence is CASSLDPVYGYTF. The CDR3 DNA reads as TGTGCCAGCAGCTTAGACCCCGTCTATGGCTACACCTTC.

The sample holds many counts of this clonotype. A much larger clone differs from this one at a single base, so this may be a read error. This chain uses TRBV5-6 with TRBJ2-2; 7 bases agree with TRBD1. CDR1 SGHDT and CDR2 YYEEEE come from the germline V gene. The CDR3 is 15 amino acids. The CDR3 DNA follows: TGTGCCAGCAGCCTGGGACAGTTTGTCACCGGGGAGCGGTTTTTT. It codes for CASSLGQFVTGERFF.

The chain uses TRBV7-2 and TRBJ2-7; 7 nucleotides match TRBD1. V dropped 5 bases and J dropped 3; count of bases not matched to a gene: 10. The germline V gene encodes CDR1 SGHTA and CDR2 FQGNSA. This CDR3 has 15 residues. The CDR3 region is CASSVSGDSYYEQYF. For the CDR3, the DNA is TGTGCCAGCAGCGTGTCCGGGGACAGTTACTACGAGCAGTACTTC.

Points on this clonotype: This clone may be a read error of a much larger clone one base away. CDR3 sequence reads: CASSAGTIAYNEQYF. The CDR3, as DNA: TGTGCCAGCAGCGCCGGGACAATCGCCTACAATGAGCAGTACTTC. V is TRBV9 and J is TRBJ2-7; a possible D gene is TRBD1 (6 bases). CDR3 size: 15 residues. Trimming removed 3 bases at V and 7 bases at J, with 20 bases between. The germline CDR1 and CDR2 sequences are SGDLS and YYNGEE.

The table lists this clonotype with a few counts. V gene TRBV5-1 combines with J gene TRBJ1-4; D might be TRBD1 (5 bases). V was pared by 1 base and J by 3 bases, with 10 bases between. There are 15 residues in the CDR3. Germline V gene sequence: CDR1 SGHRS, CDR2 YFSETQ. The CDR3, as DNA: TGCGCCAGCAGCTTGAAGAGGGGACCTAATGAAAAACTGTTTTTT. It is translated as CASSLKRGPNEKLFF.